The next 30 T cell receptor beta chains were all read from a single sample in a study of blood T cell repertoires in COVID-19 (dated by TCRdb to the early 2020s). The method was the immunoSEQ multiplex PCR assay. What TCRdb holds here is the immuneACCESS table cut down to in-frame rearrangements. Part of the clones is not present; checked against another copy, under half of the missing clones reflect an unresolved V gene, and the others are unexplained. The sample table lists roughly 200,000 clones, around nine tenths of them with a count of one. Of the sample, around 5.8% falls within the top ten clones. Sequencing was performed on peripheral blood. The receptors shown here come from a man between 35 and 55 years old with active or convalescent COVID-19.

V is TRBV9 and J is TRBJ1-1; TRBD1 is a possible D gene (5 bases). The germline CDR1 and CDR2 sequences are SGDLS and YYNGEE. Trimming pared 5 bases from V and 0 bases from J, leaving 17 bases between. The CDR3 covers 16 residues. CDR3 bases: TGTGCCAGCAGTTCGGGTCCGGGGACTGTGAACACTGAAGCTTTCTTT. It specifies CASSSGPGTVNTEAFF.

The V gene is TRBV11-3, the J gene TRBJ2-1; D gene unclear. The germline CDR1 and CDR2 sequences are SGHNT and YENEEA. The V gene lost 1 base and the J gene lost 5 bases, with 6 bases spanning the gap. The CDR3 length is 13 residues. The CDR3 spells CASSLVVNNEQFF. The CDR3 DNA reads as TGTGCCAGCAGCTTAGTTGTCAACAATGAGCAGTTCTTC.

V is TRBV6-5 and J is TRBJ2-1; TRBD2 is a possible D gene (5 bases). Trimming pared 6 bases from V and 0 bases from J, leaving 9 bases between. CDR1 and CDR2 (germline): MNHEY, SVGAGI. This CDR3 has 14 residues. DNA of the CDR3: TGTGCCAGCAGCCAAAGCGGCTCCTACAATGAGCAGTTCTTC. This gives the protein CASSQSGSYNEQFF.

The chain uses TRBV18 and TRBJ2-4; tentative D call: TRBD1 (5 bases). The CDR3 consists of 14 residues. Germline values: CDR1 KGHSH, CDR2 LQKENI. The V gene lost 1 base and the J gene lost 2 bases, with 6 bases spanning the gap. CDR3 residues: CASSPQGTKNIQYF. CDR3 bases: TGTGCCAGCTCACCACAGGGGACCAAAAACATTCAGTACTTC. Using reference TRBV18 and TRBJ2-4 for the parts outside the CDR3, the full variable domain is NAGVMQNPRHLVRRRGQEARLRCSPMKGHSHVYWYRQLPEEGLKFMVYLQKENIIDESGMPKERFSAEFPKEGPSILRIQQVVRGDSAAYFCASSPQGTKNIQYFGAGTRLSVL.

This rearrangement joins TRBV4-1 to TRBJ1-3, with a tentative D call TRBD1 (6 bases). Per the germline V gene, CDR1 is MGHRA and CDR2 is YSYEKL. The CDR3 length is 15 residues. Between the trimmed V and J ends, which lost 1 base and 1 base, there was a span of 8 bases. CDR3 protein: CASSQVDSSGNTIYF. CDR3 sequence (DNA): TGCGCCAGCAGCCAAGTGGACAGTTCTGGAAACACCATATATTTT.

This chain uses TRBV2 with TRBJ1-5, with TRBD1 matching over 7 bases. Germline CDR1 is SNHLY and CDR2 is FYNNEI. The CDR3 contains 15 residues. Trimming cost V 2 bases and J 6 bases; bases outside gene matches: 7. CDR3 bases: TGTGCCAGCAGTGAAATGACAGGGCGGCGTCAGCCCCAGCATTTT. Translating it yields CASSEMTGRRQPQHF.

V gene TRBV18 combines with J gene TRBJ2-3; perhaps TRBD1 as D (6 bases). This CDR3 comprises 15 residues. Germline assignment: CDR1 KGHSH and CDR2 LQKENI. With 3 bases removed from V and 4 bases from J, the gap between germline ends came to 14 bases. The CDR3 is CASSPTGKGADTQYF. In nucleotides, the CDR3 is TGTGCCAGCTCACCCACAGGGAAGGGGGCAGATACGCAGTATTTT.

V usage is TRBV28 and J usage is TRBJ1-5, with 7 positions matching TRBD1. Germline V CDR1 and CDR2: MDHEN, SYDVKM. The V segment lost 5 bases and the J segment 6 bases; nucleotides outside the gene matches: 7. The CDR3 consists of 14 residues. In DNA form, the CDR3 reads TGTGCCAGCAGTGAGACAGGGAAGACTCAGCCCCAGCATTTT. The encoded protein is CASSETGKTQPQHF.

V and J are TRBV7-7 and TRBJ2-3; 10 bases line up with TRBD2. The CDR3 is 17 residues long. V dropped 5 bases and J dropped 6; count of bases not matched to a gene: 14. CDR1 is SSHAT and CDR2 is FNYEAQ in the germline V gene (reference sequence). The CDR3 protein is CASSPALGAGGPDTQYF. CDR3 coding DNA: TGTGCCAGCAGCCCTGCCCTGGGAGCGGGGGGGCCGGATACGCAGTATTTT.

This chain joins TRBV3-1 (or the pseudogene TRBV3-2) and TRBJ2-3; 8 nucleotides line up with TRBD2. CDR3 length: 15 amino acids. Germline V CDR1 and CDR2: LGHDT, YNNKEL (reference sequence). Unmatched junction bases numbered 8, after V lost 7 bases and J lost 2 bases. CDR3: CASTHSGKITDTQYF. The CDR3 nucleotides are TGTGCCAGCACCCATAGCGGGAAGATCACAGATACGCAGTATTTT.

CDR3 DNA sequence: TGTGCCAGCAGCGATACAGGTACTGAAGCTTTCTTT. Amino acids: CASSDTGTEAFF. The chain uses TRBV12-3 or TRBV12-4 and TRBJ1-1, with D perhaps TRBD1 (5 bases). The CDR3 runs 12 residues. The V and J ends lost 6 bases and 5 bases respectively, with 10 bases between them.

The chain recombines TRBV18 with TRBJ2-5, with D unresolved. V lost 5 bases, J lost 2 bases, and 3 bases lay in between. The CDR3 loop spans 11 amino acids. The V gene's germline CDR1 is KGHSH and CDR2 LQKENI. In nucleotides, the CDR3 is TGTGCCAGCTCATCTCAAGAGACCCAGTACTTC. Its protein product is CASSSQETQYF.

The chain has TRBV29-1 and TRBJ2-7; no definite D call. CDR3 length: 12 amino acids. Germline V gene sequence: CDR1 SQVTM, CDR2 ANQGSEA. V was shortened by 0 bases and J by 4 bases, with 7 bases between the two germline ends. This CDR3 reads CSVEDGEYEQYF. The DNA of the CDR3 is TGCAGCGTTGAAGATGGAGAATACGAGCAGTACTTC.

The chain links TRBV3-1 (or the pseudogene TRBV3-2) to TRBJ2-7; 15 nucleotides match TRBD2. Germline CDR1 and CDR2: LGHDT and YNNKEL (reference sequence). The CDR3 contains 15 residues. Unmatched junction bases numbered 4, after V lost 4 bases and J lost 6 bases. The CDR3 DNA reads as TGTGCCAGCAGCCCCCAGGGACTAGCGGGAGGCGAGCAGTACTTC. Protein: CASSPQGLAGGEQYF.

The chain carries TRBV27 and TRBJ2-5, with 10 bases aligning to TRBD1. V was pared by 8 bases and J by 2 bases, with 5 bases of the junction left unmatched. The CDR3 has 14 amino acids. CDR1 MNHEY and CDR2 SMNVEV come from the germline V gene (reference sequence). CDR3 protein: CASGWTGGQETQYF. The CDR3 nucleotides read TGTGCCAGCGGCTGGACAGGGGGACAAGAGACCCAGTACTTC.

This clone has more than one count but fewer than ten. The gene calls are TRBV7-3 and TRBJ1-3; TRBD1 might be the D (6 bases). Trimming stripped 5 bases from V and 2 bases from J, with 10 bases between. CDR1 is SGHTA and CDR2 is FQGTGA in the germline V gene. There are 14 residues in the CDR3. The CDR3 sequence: CASSVGGTGNTIYF. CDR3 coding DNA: TGTGCCAGCAGCGTAGGGGGAACTGGAAACACCATATATTTT.

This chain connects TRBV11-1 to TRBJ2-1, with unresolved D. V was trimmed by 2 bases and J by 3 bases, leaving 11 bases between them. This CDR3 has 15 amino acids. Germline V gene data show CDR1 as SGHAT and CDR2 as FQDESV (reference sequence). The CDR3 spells CASSLSNSIYNEQFF. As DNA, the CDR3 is TGTGCCAGCAGCTTAAGTAATTCTATCTACAATGAGCAGTTCTTC.

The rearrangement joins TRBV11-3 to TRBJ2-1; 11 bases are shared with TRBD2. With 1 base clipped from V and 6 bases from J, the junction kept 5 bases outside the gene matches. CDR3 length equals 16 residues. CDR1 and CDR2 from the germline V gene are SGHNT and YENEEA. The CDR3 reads CASSLALAGGSNEQFF. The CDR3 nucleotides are TGTGCCAGCAGCTTAGCCCTAGCGGGAGGCAGCAATGAGCAGTTCTTC.

The CDR3 DNA reads TGTGCCAGCAGCCAAATGGGGGGTCGACTAGCGGCCTACAATGAGCAGTTCTTC. Translated: CASSQMGGRLAAYNEQFF. V is TRBV3-1 (or the pseudogene TRBV3-2) and J is TRBJ2-1, with 9 bases identical to TRBD2. After removal of 2 bases from V and 2 bases from J, the junction contained 10 bases not matched to a gene. The CDR3 totals 18 residues. Germline assignment: CDR1 LGHDT and CDR2 YNNKEL (reference sequence).

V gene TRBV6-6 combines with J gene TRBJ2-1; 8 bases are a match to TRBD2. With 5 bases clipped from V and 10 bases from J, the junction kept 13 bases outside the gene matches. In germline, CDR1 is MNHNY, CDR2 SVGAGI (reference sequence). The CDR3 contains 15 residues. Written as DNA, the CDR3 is TGTGCCAGCAGTCGATCAGCGGGGGCTGAAGGAGAGCAGTTCTTC. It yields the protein CASSRSAGAEGEQFF.

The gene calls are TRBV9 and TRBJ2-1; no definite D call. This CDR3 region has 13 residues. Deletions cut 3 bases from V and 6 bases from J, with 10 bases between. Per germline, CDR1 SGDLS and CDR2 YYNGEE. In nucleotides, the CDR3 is TGTGCCAGCAGCGGCCTCTTCGGCAATGAGCAGTTCTTC. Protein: CASSGLFGNEQFF.

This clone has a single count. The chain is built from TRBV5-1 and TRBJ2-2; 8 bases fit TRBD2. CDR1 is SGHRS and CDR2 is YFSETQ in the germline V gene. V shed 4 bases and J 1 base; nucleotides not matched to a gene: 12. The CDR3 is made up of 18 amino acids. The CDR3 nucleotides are TGCGCCAGCAGCCCCGGTAGCGGGGCTCGCGTGAACACCGGGGAGCTGTTTTTT. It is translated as CASSPGSGARVNTGELFF.

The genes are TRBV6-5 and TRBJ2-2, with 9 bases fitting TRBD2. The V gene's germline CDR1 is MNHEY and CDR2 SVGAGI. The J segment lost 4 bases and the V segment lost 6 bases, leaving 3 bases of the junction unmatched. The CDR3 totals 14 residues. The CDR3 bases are TGTGCCAGCAGACCGGGACTAGCCACCGGGGAGCTGTTTTTT. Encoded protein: CASRPGLATGELFF.

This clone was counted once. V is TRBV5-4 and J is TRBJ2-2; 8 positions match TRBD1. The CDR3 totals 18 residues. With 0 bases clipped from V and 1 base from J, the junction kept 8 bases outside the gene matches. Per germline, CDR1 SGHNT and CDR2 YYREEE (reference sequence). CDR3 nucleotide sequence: TGTGCCAGCAGCTTGGCCGGCAGGGGGCCCCGGAACACCGGGGAGCTGTTTTTT. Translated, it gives CASSLAGRGPRNTGELFF.

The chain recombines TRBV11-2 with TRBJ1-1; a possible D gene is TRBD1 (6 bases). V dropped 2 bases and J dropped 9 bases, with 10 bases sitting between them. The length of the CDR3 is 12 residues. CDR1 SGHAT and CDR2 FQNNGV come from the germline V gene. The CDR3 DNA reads TGTGCCAGCAGCTTAACCGACAGGAAAGCTTTCTTT. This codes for CASSLTDRKAFF.

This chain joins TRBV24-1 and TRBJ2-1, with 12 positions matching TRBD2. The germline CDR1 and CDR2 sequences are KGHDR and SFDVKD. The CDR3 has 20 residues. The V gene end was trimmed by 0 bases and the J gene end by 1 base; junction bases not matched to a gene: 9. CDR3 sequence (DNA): TGTGCCACCAGTGATTTGAATGCTAGCGGGAGGGGAATTTCCTACAATGAGCAGTTCTTC. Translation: CATSDLNASGRGISYNEQFF.

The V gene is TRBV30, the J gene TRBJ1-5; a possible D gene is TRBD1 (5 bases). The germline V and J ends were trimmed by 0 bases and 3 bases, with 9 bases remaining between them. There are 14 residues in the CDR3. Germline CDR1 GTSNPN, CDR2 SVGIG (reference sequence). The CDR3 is CAWSVRGFNQPQHF. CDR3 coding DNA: TGTGCCTGGAGTGTGCGGGGGTTCAATCAGCCCCAGCATTTT.

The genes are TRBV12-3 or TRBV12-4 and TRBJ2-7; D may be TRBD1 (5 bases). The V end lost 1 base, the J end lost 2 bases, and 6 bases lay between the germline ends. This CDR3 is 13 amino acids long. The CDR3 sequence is CASSLGQTYEQYF. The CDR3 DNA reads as TGTGCCAGCAGTTTAGGACAGACCTACGAGCAGTACTTC.

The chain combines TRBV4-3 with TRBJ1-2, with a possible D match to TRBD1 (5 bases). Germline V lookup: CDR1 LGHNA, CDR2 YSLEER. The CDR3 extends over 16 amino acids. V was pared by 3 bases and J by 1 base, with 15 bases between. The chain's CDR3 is CASSQGGAGGNYGYTF. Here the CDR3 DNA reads TGCGCCAGCAGCCAGGGTGGCGCGGGGGGTAACTATGGCTACACCTTC.

CDR3: CASSQGLEGTINEKLFF. Written as DNA, the CDR3 is TGCGCCAGCAGCCAAGGGTTGGAGGGGACCATAAATGAAAAACTGTTTTTT. The chain couples TRBV4-1 to TRBJ1-4; weak D call: TRBD1 (5 bases). Per germline, CDR1 MGHRA and CDR2 YSYEKL. The CDR3 is made up of 17 amino acids. V dropped 1 base and J dropped 5 bases, with 17 bases sitting between them.